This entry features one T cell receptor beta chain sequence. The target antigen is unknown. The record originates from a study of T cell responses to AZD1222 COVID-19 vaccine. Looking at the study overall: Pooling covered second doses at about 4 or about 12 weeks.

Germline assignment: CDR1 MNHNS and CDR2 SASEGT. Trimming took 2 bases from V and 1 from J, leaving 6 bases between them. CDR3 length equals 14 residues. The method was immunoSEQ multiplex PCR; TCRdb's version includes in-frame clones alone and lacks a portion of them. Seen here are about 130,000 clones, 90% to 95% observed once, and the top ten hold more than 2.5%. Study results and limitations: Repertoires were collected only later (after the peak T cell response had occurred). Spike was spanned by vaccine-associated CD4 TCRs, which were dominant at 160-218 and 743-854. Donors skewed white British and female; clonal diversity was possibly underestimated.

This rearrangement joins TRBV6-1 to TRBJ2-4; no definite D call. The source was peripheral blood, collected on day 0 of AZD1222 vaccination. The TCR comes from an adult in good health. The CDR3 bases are TGTGCCAGCAGTGAAAGGTACGCCAAAAACATTCAGTACTTC. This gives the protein CASSERYAKNIQYF.